This is a list of T cell receptor beta chains from one sample in a study of blood T cell repertoires in COVID-19. The repertoire was sequenced with immunoSEQ multiplex PCR; TCRdb's copy has only in-frame clones and lacks some. The table has 200,000 to 300,000 clones, about 85% seen once. The sequenced sample was peripheral blood. All receptors come from a woman in her sixties or seventies with active or convalescent COVID-19. CDR3s leave out the opening cysteine and the closing phenylalanine or tryptophan. The D gene is left open where the match is weak.

d_call: TRBD2; j_call: TRBJ2-2; v_call: TRBV6-1; cdr3_aa: ASSEDTRLAGVITGELF
d_call: TRBD1; j_call: TRBJ1-2; v_call: TRBV28; cdr3_aa: ASTDRGWFNYGYT
d_call: .; j_call: TRBJ1-2; v_call: TRBV24-1; cdr3_aa: ATSPSGGIYGYT
d_call: TRBD2; j_call: TRBJ2-1; v_call: TRBV28; cdr3_aa: ASSPGASGRTAPKF
d_call: .; j_call: TRBJ2-7; v_call: TRBV2; cdr3_aa: ASRVDRILLDEQY
d_call: .; j_call: TRBJ1-1; v_call: TRBV7-3; cdr3_aa: ASSLAGMNTEAF
d_call: .; j_call: TRBJ1-2; v_call: TRBV2; cdr3_aa: ASSTNLELYGYT
d_call: .; j_call: TRBJ1-2; v_call: TRBV12-3/TRBV12-4; cdr3_aa: ASSTGLSLGYT
d_call: TRBD1; j_call: TRBJ1-1; v_call: TRBV28; cdr3_aa: ASHRGRDTEAF
d_call: TRBD2; j_call: TRBJ2-2; v_call: TRBV3-1/TRBV3-2; cdr3_aa: ASSRLAGGLLNTGELF
d_call: .; j_call: TRBJ1-5; v_call: TRBV18; cdr3_aa: ASSSLRDSNQPQH
d_call: TRBD1; j_call: TRBJ2-6; v_call: TRBV5-1; cdr3_aa: ASSLSLTPTGGGANVLT
d_call: .; j_call: TRBJ1-2; v_call: TRBV5-1; cdr3_aa: ASSLTTGGGYT
d_call: TRBD2; j_call: TRBJ2-5; v_call: TRBV11-2; cdr3_aa: ASSLGLAGGETQY
d_call: TRBD1; j_call: TRBJ1-2; v_call: TRBV30; cdr3_aa: AWSRTGLGYT
d_call: .; j_call: TRBJ1-1; v_call: TRBV11-3; cdr3_aa: ASSLSWLPMIAEAF
d_call: TRBD1; j_call: TRBJ2-1; v_call: TRBV3-1/TRBV3-2; cdr3_aa: ASSQGAGGYDEQF
d_call: .; j_call: TRBJ1-2; v_call: TRBV7-9; cdr3_aa: ASSVTGWDAGYT
d_call: TRBD1; j_call: TRBJ1-3; v_call: TRBV6-5; cdr3_aa: ASRGSRGGNTIY
d_call: .; j_call: TRBJ1-4; v_call: TRBV27; cdr3_aa: ASSLLGGATNEKLF
d_call: .; j_call: TRBJ2-2; v_call: TRBV5-1; cdr3_aa: ASSLRAQGPTGELF
d_call: TRBD2; j_call: TRBJ2-3; v_call: TRBV7-2; cdr3_aa: ASSLDGAGGPTDTQY
d_call: TRBD2; j_call: TRBJ2-1; v_call: TRBV6-5; cdr3_aa: ASSSGLAGHNEQF
d_call: .; j_call: TRBJ2-1; v_call: TRBV16; cdr3_aa: ASSQSGGDAEQF